This record covers a single T cell receptor beta chain. Its antigen is currently unknown. This entry is derived from a study of graft-versus-host responses after intestinal transplantation. Study-wide background: Anti-thymocyte globulin induction was given to all recipients, followed by tacrolimus and steroids for around 3 years. Study-level results: Circulating GvH clones peaking coincided with falling HvG clones soon after transplant. Among recipient marrow samples, GvH clones were found; some appeared first in ileum or blood.

Some clones are missing from TCRdb's copy, which holds only in-frame ones; the method was immunoSEQ multiplex PCR. The sample lists some 92,000 clones, roughly 89% seen once, with less than 0.4% in the top ten. Trimming pared 3 bases from V and 1 base from J, leaving 14 bases between. Germline V lookup: CDR1 SNHLY, CDR2 FYNNEI. The CDR3 is 16 amino acids. This chain uses TRBV2 with TRBJ2-3; D possibly corresponds to TRBD1 (6 bases). This TCR was recovered from a human donor who received an intestinal transplant. This material consisted of unstimulated CD4+ T cells sorted from spleen or lymph node cells, taken before intestinal transplant. Written as DNA, the CDR3 is TGTGCCAGCAGTGATTTCGGCAGGGGAGGCACAGATACGCAGTATTTT. Translation gives CASSDFGRGGTDTQYF.